This T cell receptor (beta chain) was sequenced in a study of blood T cell repertoires in COVID-19 (dated by TCRdb to 2018 to 2021). Regarding the research as a whole: The collaborator samples originated in the United States, Italy and Spain and spanned the acute and convalescent phases of COVID-19. The prospective study material was composed of cDNA or gDNA derived from T cells, B-cell-depleted T cells, or PBMCs. Subjects who had been exposed to COVID-19, were actively infected with it, or had recovered from it provided the deeply sampled blood TCRbeta repertoires that made up the dataset. A freely available public database, intended as a resource for researchers studying the immune response to SARS-CoV-2, is where the repertoires were released. Samples were obtained from the ongoing ImmuneRACE study (first 160 participants) and from 1,000 to 1,500 subjects provided by 6 global collaborators. Sample metadata almost always included a de-identified subject ID, COVID-19 status, age in years and sex. HLA class I and class II types, where available, came from metadata supplied by the sample provider rather than from assay-based typing. The research as a whole found: How much clinical and demographic metadata was included differed by source and by participant, and the metadata was provided uncurated.

Participants in the prospective study were aged about 18 to 100 years, lived in 20 to 25 United States geographic areas, and enrolled through a virtual design. To assign participants to cohorts, the prospective study relied on clinical history that participants themselves reported in a screening survey and a study questionnaire. In the prospective study, whole blood, serum and a nasopharyngeal or oropharyngeal swab were collected from each participant by mobile phlebotomists. Additional blood draws and questionnaires over an approximately two-month period could optionally be provided by prospective study participants. Prospective study blood samples were shipped either frozen or at room temperature before DNA extraction. TCRbeta CDR3 regions were amplified from genomic DNA by means of the immunoSEQ Assay, a bias-controlled multiplex PCR. In the paper's pipeline: Nucleated cell counts per sample were estimated from amplification of reference gene primers within the assay. To quantify the absolute abundance of each unique TCRbeta CDR3 rearrangement, sequence reads were collapsed and filtered. For each sample, productive Simpson clonality was calculated as the square root of Simpson's diversity index over productive rearrangements. Entries here come from immuneACCESS through TCRdb and include only in-frame sequences with V and J called. Some clones fail to appear in such tables; in the studies checked, an unresolved V gene covers under half of the shortfall, and the cause of the remainder is unknown. D and trimming come from the DNA, and the V and J calls and clone size come from that table. The table for this sample lists roughly 180,000 clones; 81% of them were counted only once. Clones ranked in the top ten supply around 5.3% of the sample.

Reading the germline V gene (reference sequence) gives CDR1 MNHEY and CDR2 SMNVEV. The CDR3 starts with the cysteine, ends with the phenylalanine, and has 16 residues. Only the CDR3 DNA stays, 48 bases, in frame from base 1. V drops 5 bases and J drops 4 bases, leaving 20 bases in between. As to this clone: It lacks a known antigen. Within one base of it there is no much larger clone, and no base qualities were kept.

Sample: PBMCs or T cells enriched from blood (not recorded which). This sequence uses TRBV27 and TRBJ1-2; D gene: possibly TRBD1, on 5 matching bases. The receptor was isolated from a woman between 35 and 50 years old with acute COVID-19. The nucleotides are TGTGCCAGCAGTAAGGGACTCTCCCCGCGGGGCTATGGCTACACCTTC. It encodes CASSKGLSPRGYGYTF.